This T cell receptor beta chain was profiled in a study of blood T cell repertoires in COVID-19. J lost 1 base, V lost 7 bases, and 8 bases had no gene match. CDR1 and CDR2 from the germline V gene are LNHDA and SQIVND (reference sequence). CDR3 size: 16 residues. TCRdb's copy holds only in-frame clones and misses some; the assay was immunoSEQ multiplex PCR. In the table there are roughly 240,000 clones, 86% of which are singletons. The V call is TRBV19, the J call TRBJ1-1, with 11 bases lining up with TRBD1. The clonotype comes from a man between 18 and 35 years old with active or convalescent COVID-19. Sequencing was carried out using peripheral blood. The DNA of the CDR3 is TGTGCCAGTACTCCCGGACAGGGGGCCGGGAACACTGAAGCTTTCTTT. Encoded protein: CASTPGQGAGNTEAFF. Full variable domain (missing parts from reference TRBV19 and TRBJ1-1): DGGITQSPKYLFRKEGQNVTLSCEQNLNHDAMYWYRQDPGQGLRLIYYSQIVNDFQKGDIAEGYSVSREKKESFPLTVTSAQKNPTAFYLCASTPGQGAGNTEAFFGQGTRLTVV.